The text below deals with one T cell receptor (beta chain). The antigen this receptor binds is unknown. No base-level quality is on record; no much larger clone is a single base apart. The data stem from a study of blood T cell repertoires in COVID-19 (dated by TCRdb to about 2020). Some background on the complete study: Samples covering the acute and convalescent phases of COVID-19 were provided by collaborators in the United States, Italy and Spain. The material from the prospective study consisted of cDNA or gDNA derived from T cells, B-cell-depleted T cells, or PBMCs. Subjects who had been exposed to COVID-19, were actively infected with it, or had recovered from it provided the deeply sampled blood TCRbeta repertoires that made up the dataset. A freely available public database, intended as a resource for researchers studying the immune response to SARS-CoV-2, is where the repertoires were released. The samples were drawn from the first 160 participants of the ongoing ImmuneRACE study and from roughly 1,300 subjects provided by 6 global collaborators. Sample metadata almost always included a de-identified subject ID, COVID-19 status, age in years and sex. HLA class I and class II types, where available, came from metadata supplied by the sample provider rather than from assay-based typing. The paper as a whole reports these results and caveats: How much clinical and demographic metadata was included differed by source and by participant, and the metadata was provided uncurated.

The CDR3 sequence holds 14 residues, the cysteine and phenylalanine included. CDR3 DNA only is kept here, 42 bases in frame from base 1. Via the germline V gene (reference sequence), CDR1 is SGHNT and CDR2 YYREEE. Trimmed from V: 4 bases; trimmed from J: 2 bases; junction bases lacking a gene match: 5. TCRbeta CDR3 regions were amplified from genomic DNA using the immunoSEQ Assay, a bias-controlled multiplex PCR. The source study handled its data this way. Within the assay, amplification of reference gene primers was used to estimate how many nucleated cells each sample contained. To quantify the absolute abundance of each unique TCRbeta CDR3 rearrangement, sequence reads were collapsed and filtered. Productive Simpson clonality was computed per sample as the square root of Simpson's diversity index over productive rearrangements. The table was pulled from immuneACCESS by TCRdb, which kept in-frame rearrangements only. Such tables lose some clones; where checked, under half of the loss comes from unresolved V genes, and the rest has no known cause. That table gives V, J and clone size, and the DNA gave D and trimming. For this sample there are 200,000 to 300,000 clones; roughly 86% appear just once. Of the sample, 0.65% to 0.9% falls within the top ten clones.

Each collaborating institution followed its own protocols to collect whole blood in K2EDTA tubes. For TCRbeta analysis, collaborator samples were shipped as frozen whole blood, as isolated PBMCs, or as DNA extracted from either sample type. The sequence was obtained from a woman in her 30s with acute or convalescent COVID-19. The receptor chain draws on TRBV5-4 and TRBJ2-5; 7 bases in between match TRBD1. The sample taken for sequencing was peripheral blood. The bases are TGTGCCAGCAGCCTAGGACAGGTTCAAGAGACCCAGTACTTC. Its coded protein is CASSLGQVQETQYF.